These T cell receptor beta chains were read from a single sample in a study of tumor and adjacent non-tumor tissue in lung cancer. MiXCR, applied by TCRdb to the multiplex PCR reads, yields one record per CDR3 protein. The sample shows roughly 220,000 distinct CDR3 sequences, roughly 70% of them seen only once. The sequenced material came from lung tumor tissue. The receptors stem from a man in his sixties with non-small cell lung cancer. CDR3s leave out the opening cysteine and the closing phenylalanine or tryptophan. Each record gives: CDR3 protein, V gene, J gene.

CDR3aa: TARDRDRAHQPQH
v_gene: TRBV20-1
j_gene: TRBJ1-5

CDR3aa: VSSLLASRHEQF
v_gene: TRBV12-3/TRBV12-4
j_gene: TRBJ2-1

CDR3aa: ASVLSPSTDTPY
v_gene: TRBV12-3/TRBV12-4
j_gene: TRBJ2-3

CDR3aa: SARKFGQGVYGYT
v_gene: TRBV20-1
j_gene: TRBJ1-2

CDR3aa: VSSQGTVISYNEQF
v_gene: TRBV4-2
j_gene: TRBJ2-1

CDR3aa: VSSYSREGNQPQH
v_gene: TRBV6-5
j_gene: TRBJ1-5

CDR3aa: ATSRSAPGGQETQY
v_gene: TRBV24-1
j_gene: TRBJ2-5

CDR3aa: AGRTVTGNEQY
v_gene: TRBV6-6
j_gene: TRBJ2-7

CDR3aa: ASSQDQRGRGETQY
v_gene: TRBV4-2
j_gene: TRBJ2-5

CDR3aa: SVDGTGVTGELF
v_gene: TRBV29-1
j_gene: TRBJ2-2

CDR3aa: SGIVVSYEQY
v_gene: TRBV29-1
j_gene: TRBJ2-7

CDR3aa: PSSHDGQGNEQF
v_gene: TRBV4-3
j_gene: TRBJ2-1

CDR3aa: NARALEKLF
v_gene: TRBV20-1
j_gene: TRBJ1-4

CDR3aa: ASSFRQDGAETQY
v_gene: TRBV7-3
j_gene: TRBJ2-5

CDR3aa: SVGTSDVTDTRY
v_gene: TRBV29-1
j_gene: TRBJ2-3

CDR3aa: TSSASPGAEAF
v_gene: TRBV11-3
j_gene: TRBJ1-1

CDR3aa: VSSSSRDFSYSGQF
v_gene: TRBV12-3/TRBV12-4
j_gene: TRBJ2-1

CDR3aa: ASSSLSPGLKDEQY
v_gene: TRBV13
j_gene: TRBJ2-7

CDR3aa: ASSLSGGLRDTRY
v_gene: TRBV7-8
j_gene: TRBJ2-3

CDR3aa: SARVNSGRGETQY
v_gene: TRBV20-1
j_gene: TRBJ2-5

CDR3aa: ASSASYGYT
v_gene: TRBV28
j_gene: TRBJ1-2

CDR3aa: ASSELAGGNLYVQN
v_gene: TRBV6-1
j_gene: TRBJ2-7

CDR3aa: ASSQGPGLETQY
v_gene: TRBV11-2
j_gene: TRBJ2-5

CDR3aa: ASSPDRSSYNEQF
v_gene: TRBV6-2/TRBV6-3
j_gene: TRBJ2-1

CDR3aa: ASSDRERSYEQY
v_gene: TRBV12-3/TRBV12-4
j_gene: TRBJ2-7

CDR3aa: ASSYGAQESQY
v_gene: TRBV6-5
j_gene: TRBJ2-5

CDR3aa: AWSVQGVSDTQY
v_gene: TRBV30
j_gene: TRBJ2-3

CDR3aa: ASGSTSGGWYEQY
v_gene: TRBV11-2
j_gene: TRBJ2-7

CDR3aa: SAKLSGGLYNEQF
v_gene: TRBV20-1
j_gene: TRBJ2-1

CDR3aa: ASSPLAAQETQY
v_gene: TRBV5-4
j_gene: TRBJ2-5

CDR3aa: ASSHRDREMSAF
v_gene: TRBV6-1
j_gene: TRBJ1-1

CDR3aa: SVRVPGQAKYGYT
v_gene: TRBV29-1
j_gene: TRBJ1-2

CDR3aa: ASSQGTSGRSIYNEQF
v_gene: TRBV4-3
j_gene: TRBJ2-1

CDR3aa: ASRRTISGNTIY
v_gene: TRBV11-3
j_gene: TRBJ1-3

CDR3aa: ASRLQANTEAL
v_gene: TRBV7-8
j_gene: TRBJ1-1

CDR3aa: ASSHGVAGNQPQH
v_gene: TRBV6-5
j_gene: TRBJ1-5

CDR3aa: ASSLGTGGANTRELF
v_gene: TRBV5-4
j_gene: TRBJ2-2

CDR3aa: SASAGSGRTQY
v_gene: TRBV20-1
j_gene: TRBJ2-5

CDR3aa: ASSQERGVTEAF
v_gene: TRBV4-2
j_gene: TRBJ1-1

CDR3aa: ASSFTGQGVTLGANILT
v_gene: TRBV5-1
j_gene: TRBJ2-6